The present T cell receptor beta chain was sequenced within a study of blood T cell repertoires in COVID-19. Study background: Researchers got acute and convalescent COVID-19 samples from the United States, Italy and Spain.

Assay used: immunoSEQ multiplex PCR; TCRdb lists only in-frame clones, some missing. The table has more than 300,000 clones, roughly 90% seen once; the top ten hold less than 4%. Individuals drawn from around 25 US areas were roughly 18 to 89 years old. Participant-given clinical history determined each cohort assignment. Each exposed participant met a COVID-19 case in the 2 weeks preceding study entry. The germline V and J ends were trimmed by 3 bases and 6 bases, with 13 bases remaining between them. CDR1 is KGHDR and CDR2 is SFDVKD in the germline V gene. The length of the CDR3 is 14 residues. V gene TRBV24-1 combines with J gene TRBJ1-2; D remains unclear. The TCR originated in a woman aged 30 to 39 who had been exposed to COVID-19. Sequencing was done on a sample of PBMCs or T cells enriched from blood (not recorded which). The DNA for the CDR3 is TGTGCCACCAGTGATCGCGGTCGGCAACATGGCTACACCTTC. Translation gives CATSDRGRQHGYTF.